This T cell receptor beta chain was sequenced during a study of a mutant IDH1 vaccine in newly diagnosed glioma. The overall study: Eight vaccine injections were given to patients in weeks 1, 3, 5, 7, 11, 15, 19 and 23. Onset of vaccination occurred 4-6 weeks following radiotherapy alone, or with temozolomide cycles. Study-level points and caveats: Pseudoprogression seemed unlinked to shifts in top peripheral T cell clonotypes.

Time point defined: week 5, during vaccination. Topical imiquimod accompanied each vaccine dose, which consisted of 300 ug of mutant IDH1 20-mer peptide. TCRdb's table, derived via immunoSEQ multiplex PCR, lists solely in-frame clones and lacks some. This repertoire shows over 45,000 clones, over 70% found once; its top ten account for 3% to 4%. Germline V gene data show CDR1 as KGHSH and CDR2 as LQKENI. The ends were cut back, 0 bases at V and 8 bases at J, with 13 bases in the middle. This CDR3 is 14 amino acids long. Concerning this clone: Its antigen is currently unknown.

This sample comprised PBMCs, obtained from a glioma patient whose treatment included an IDH1 peptide vaccine. The chain carries TRBV18 and TRBJ1-2; unclear D gene. This TCR was sampled from a man younger than 45 with glioma. CDR3 DNA: TGTGCCAGCTCACCACCGGTTCAACAGAGGGGCTACACCTTC. Amino acids: CASSPPVQQRGYTF.